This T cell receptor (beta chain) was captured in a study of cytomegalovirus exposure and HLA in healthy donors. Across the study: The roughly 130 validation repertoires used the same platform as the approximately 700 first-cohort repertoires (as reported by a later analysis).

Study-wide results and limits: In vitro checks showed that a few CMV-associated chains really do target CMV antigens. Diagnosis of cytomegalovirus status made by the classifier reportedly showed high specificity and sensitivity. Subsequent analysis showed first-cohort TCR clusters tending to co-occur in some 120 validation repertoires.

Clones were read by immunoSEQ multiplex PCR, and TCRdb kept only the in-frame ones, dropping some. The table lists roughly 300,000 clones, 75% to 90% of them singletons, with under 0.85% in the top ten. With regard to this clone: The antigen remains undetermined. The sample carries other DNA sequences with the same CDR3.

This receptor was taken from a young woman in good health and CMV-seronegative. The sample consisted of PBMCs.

CDR3 loop: CASSLGLAGTDTQYF. The CDR3 coding sequence is TGCGCCAGCAGCTTGGGACTAGCGGGCACAGATACGCAGTATTTT. The gene calls are TRBV5-1 and TRBJ2-3; 9 positions match TRBD2. This CDR3 contains 15 residues. V shed 0 bases and J 1 base; nucleotides not matched to a gene: 0. Germline-derived CDR1 and CDR2 are SGHRS and YFSETQ.